These 14 T cell receptor beta chains were all obtained from the same sample, sequenced in a study of T cell changes during pregnancy in multiple sclerosis. The method was immunoSEQ multiplex PCR; TCRdb's version includes in-frame clones alone and lacks a portion of them. The sample includes 120,000 or so clones, under 95% seen only once; the top ten take 6.2%. The sequencing here drew on peripheral blood, taken before pregnancy. These receptors all stem from a female donor with multiple sclerosis, enrolled in a pregnancy study.

The rearrangement links TRBV5-1 to TRBJ1-3, with 9 nucleotides matching TRBD1. The CDR3 contains 17 residues. Germline CDR1 SGHRS, CDR2 YFSETQ. Trimming at V came to 1 base and at J to 0 bases, leaving 5 bases not matched to a gene. For the CDR3, the DNA is TGCGCCAGCAGCTTGACAGGGGGCACCCTCTCTGGAAACACCATATATTTT. This sequence encodes CASSLTGGTLSGNTIYF.

This chain connects TRBV5-4 to TRBJ1-4, with D possibly TRBD1 on 5 matching bases. The V end lost 4 bases, the J end lost 8 bases, and 24 bases lay between the germline ends. This CDR3 contains 17 residues. The germline CDR1 and CDR2 sequences are SGHNT and YYREEE (reference sequence). CDR3 sequence: CASSQLGGAGRGEKLFF. The CDR3 nucleotides are TGTGCCAGCAGCCAGCTGGGGGGAGCAGGGCGAGGGGAAAAACTGTTTTTT.

V gene TRBV2 combines with J gene TRBJ1-1, with TRBD1 as a possible D gene (6 bases). The V end lost 1 base, the J end lost 4 bases, and 13 bases lay between the germline ends. The CDR3 loop spans 15 amino acids. CDR1 is SNHLY, CDR2 FYNNEI, per germline. In DNA form, the CDR3 reads TGTGCCAGCAGTGAAGAGCGGGGGCTGGGCACTGAAGCTTTCTTT. It is translated as CASSEERGLGTEAFF.

The gene calls are TRBV18 and TRBJ2-3; 7 bases agree with TRBD1. The germline V gene has CDR1 KGHSH and CDR2 LQKENI. Germline trimming cut 1 base from V and 1 base from J; bases unmatched to any gene: 2. CDR3 length equals 15 residues. The CDR3 DNA reads TGTGCCAGCTCACCACTAACAGGGGGCACAGATACGCAGTATTTT. As protein: CASSPLTGGTDTQYF. The full variable domain, its missing parts supplied by reference TRBV18 and TRBJ2-3, is NAGVMQNPRHLVRRRGQEARLRCSPMKGHSHVYWYRQLPEEGLKFMVYLQKENIIDESGMPKERFSAEFPKEGPSILRIQQVVRGDSAAYFCASSPLTGGTDTQYFGPGTRLTVL.

The chain recombines TRBV25-1 with TRBJ2-3, with TRBD2 matching 9 bases. V lost 10 bases to trimming and J lost 1 base; unmatched junction nucleotides: 3. The germline gives CDR1 MGHDK, CDR2 SYGVNS. The CDR3 totals 13 residues. The CDR3: CATRTSGTDTQYF. CDR3 in DNA: TGTGCCACCCGGACTAGCGGCACAGATACGCAGTATTTT.

The sample holds one count of this clone. V and J are TRBV18 and TRBJ1-3; 9 bases are a match to TRBD1. Germline trimming cut 10 bases from V and 5 bases from J; bases unmatched to any gene: 12. This CDR3 spans 15 amino acids. Germline-derived CDR1 and CDR2 are KGHSH and LQKENI. The CDR3 coding sequence is TGTGCCACCCAACTGGACAGGGGAAACAGAAACACCATATATTTT. It translates to CATQLDRGNRNTIYF.

This chain joins TRBV6-1 and TRBJ2-1; TRBD2 is a possible D gene (5 bases). Trimming removed 6 bases from V and 0 bases from J, with 12 bases in between. Germline V CDR1 and CDR2: MNHNS, SASEGT. The CDR3 has 15 residues. In nucleotides, the CDR3 is TGTGCCAGCAGGGAACTAGGGAGCTCCTACAATGAGCAGTTCTTC. Its protein product is CASRELGSSYNEQFF.

The chain carries TRBV19 and TRBJ1-1, with 10 positions matching TRBD1. CDR3 length: 14 amino acids. Germline CDR1 and CDR2: LNHDA and SQIVND (reference sequence). V lost 10 bases, J lost 0 bases, and 5 bases stayed unmatched. The CDR3 is CATGTGALNTEAFF. CDR3 nucleotides: TGTGCCACCGGGACAGGGGCATTGAACACTGAAGCTTTCTTT.

The J gene is TRBJ1-1, the V gene TRBV28; TRBD1 might be the D (6 bases). The germline gives CDR1 MDHEN, CDR2 SYDVKM. The CDR3 length is 17 residues. Deletions cut 2 bases from V and 10 bases from J, with 26 bases between. CDR3 in amino acids: CASSLRGTKLGRLRAFF. CDR3 nucleotides: TGTGCCAGCAGTTTAAGGGGGACGAAACTTGGGCGCCTGAGAGCTTTCTTT.

This chain connects TRBV2 to TRBJ2-1, with 9 bases aligning to TRBD2. This CDR3 is 16 amino acids long. After removal of 3 bases from V and 3 bases from J, the junction contained 6 bases not matched to a gene. CDR1 is SNHLY and CDR2 is FYNNEI in the germline V gene. The CDR3 region is CASSDLAGRDYNEQFF. The CDR3 nucleotides are TGTGCCAGCAGTGATCTAGCGGGGAGGGACTACAATGAGCAGTTCTTC.

The J gene is TRBJ2-5, the V gene TRBV28; D gene unclear. The CDR3 loop spans 14 amino acids. V lost 3 bases and J 1 base, leaving 9 bases between the germline ends. Germline CDR1 and CDR2: MDHEN and SYDVKM. The CDR3 region is CASSFVFSQETQYF. Here the CDR3 DNA reads TGTGCCAGCAGTTTTGTTTTTAGCCAAGAGACCCAGTACTTC.

V is TRBV7-9 and J is TRBJ2-3; D uncertain. The CDR3 runs 11 residues. CDR1 is SEHNR and CDR2 is FQNEAQ in the germline V gene (reference sequence). The CDR3 bases are TGTGCGACCAGGAGCACAGATACGCAGTATTTT. Translation: CATRSTDTQYF.

This chain joins TRBV7-8 and TRBJ2-7; D is uncertain. The CDR3 is 13 amino acids. Germline values: CDR1 SGHVS, CDR2 FQNEAQ. The ends were cut back, 5 bases at V and 0 bases at J, with 8 bases in the middle. Written as DNA, the CDR3 is TGTGCCAGCAGCCCAGACACCTCCTACGAGCAGTACTTC. Amino acid sequence: CASSPDTSYEQYF.

V is TRBV7-2 and J is TRBJ1-1, with 9 bases lining up with TRBD1. V shed 5 bases, J shed 1 base, and the junction held 11 bases outside the gene matches. This CDR3 comprises 17 residues. CDR1 and CDR2 (germline): SGHTA, FQGNSA. The DNA for the CDR3 is TGTGCCAGCAGCCTTGGGACAGGGTGGGGGGGGAACACTGAAGCTTTCTTT. As protein: CASSLGTGWGGNTEAFF.